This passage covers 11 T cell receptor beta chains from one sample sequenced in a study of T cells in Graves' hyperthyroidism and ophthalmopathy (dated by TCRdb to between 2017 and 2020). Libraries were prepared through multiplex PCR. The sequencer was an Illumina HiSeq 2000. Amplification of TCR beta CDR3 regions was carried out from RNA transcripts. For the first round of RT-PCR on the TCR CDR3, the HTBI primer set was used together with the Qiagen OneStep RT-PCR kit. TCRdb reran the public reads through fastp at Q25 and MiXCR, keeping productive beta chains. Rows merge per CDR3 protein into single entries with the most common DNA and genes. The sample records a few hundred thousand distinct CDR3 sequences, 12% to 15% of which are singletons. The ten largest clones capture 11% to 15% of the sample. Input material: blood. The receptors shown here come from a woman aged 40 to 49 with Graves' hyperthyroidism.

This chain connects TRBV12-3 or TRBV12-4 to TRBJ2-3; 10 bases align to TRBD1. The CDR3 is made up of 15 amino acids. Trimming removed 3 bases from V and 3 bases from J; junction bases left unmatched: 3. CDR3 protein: CASSLDRGRTDTQYF. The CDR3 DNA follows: TGTGCCAGCAGTTTGGACAGGGGGAGGACAGATACGCAGTATTTT.

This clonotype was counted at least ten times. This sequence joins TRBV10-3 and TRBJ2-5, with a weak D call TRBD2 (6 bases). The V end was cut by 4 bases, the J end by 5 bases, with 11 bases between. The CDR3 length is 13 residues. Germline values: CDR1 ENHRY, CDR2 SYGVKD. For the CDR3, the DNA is TGTGCCATCAGTGGCGGGGTCGGCGAGACCCAGTACTTC. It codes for CAISGGVGETQYF.

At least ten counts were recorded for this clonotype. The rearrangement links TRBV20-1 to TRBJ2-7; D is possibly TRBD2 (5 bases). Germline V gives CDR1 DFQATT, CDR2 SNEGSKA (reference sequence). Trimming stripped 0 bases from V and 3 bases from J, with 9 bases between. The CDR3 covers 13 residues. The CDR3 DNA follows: TGCAGTGCTAGAGAGGGCGGACTCTACGAGCAGTACTTC. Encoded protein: CSAREGGLYEQYF.

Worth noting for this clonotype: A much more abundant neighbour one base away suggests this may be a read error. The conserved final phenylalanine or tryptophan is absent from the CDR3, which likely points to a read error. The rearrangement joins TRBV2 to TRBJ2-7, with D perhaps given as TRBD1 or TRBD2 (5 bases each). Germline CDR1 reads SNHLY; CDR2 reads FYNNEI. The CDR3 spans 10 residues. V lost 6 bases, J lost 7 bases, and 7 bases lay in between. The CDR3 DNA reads TGTGCCAGCAGCGGGGCAGAGCAGTACCTC. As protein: CASSGAEQYL.

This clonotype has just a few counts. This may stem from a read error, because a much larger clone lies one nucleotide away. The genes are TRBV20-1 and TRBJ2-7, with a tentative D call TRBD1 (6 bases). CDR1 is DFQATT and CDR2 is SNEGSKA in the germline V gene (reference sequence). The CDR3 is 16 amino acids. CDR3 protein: CGANFWGSLRGYEQYF. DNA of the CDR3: TGCGGTGCTAATTTTTGGGGCAGTCTGAGGGGGTACGAGCAGTACTTC.

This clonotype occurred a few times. In DNA form, the CDR3 reads TGTGCCAGCAAAATGGGCGCACGTTTGAACACTGAAGCTTTCTTT. The encoded protein is CASKMGARLNTEAFF. The rearrangement joins TRBV27 to TRBJ1-1; no reliable D call. The germline gives CDR1 MNHEY, CDR2 SMNVEV (reference sequence). The ends were cut back, 7 bases at V and 0 bases at J, with 15 bases in the middle. There are 15 residues in the CDR3.

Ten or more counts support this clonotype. Here the CDR3 DNA reads TGTGCCAGCAGCTTAGATTGGGTAGGGAATGAGCAGTTCTTC. As protein: CASSLDWVGNEQFF. This chain links TRBV11-2 with TRBJ2-1; D is uncertain. With 0 bases removed from V and 7 bases from J, the gap between germline ends came to 10 bases. The CDR3 spans 14 residues. Germline values: CDR1 SGHAT, CDR2 FQNNGV.

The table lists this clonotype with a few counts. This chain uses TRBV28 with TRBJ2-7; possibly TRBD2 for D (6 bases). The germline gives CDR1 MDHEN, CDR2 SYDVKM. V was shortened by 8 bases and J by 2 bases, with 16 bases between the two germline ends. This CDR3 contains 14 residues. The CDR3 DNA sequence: TGTGCCAGCGGTAGCGGAGCCTTCCCCTACGAGCAGTACTTC. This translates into CASGSGAFPYEQYF.

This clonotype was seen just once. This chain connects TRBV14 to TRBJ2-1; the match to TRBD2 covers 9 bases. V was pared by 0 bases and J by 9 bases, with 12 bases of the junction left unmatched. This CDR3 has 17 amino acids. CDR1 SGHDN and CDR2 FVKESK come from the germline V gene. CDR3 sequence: CASSQDFLASGTVEQFF. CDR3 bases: TGTGCCAGCAGCCAAGATTTTTTGGCTAGCGGGACGGTTGAGCAGTTCTTC. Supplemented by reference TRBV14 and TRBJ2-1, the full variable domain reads EAGVTQFPSHSVIEKGQTVTLRCDPISGHDNLYWYRRVMGKEIKFLLHFVKESKQDESGMPNNRFLAERTGGTYSTLKVQPAELEDSGVYFCASSQDFLASGTVEQFFGPGTRLTVL.

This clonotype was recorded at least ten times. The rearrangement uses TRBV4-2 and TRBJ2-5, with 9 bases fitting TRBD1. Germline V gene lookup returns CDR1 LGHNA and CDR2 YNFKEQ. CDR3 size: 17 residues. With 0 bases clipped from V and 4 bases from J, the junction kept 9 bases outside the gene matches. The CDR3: CASSQDFGTGTGETQYF. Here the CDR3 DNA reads TGTGCCAGCAGCCAAGATTTTGGGACAGGGACTGGAGAGACCCAGTACTTC.

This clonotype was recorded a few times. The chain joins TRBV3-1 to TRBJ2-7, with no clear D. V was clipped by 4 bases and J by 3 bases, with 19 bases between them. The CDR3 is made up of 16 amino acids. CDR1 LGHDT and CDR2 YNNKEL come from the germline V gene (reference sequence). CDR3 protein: CASSRPGLTTLYEQYF. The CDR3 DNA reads TGTGCCAGCAGCCGACCAGGTCTGACCACTCTCTACGAGCAGTACTTC.